This TCR beta chain was observed in a study of T cells after yellow fever vaccination. Notes on the study in general: Peaking on day 5 versus 15, the secondary response was faster but weaker.

TCRdb processed the 5' RACE reads anew with MiXCR; each CDR3 protein has one entry. The sample lists approximately 550,000 distinct CDR3 sequences; 15% to 20% were seen once. This clonotype showed up many times. Antigen: not known. The V and J ends lost 6 bases and 7 bases respectively, with 7 bases between them. The CDR3 is made up of 11 amino acids. Germline CDR1 reads SGHTA; CDR2 reads FQGNSA. V is TRBV7-2 and J is TRBJ2-1; D is unclear. The material sequenced was PBMCs, taken 15 days after the yellow fever booster vaccination. The TCR originated in a man aged 30 to 45 who received the YFV17D yellow fever vaccine. The CDR3 bases are TGTGCCAGCAGAGAGCGTAATGAGCAGTTCTTC. This translates into CASRERNEQFF.